This T cell receptor beta chain was documented in a study of blood T cell repertoires in COVID-19. Original methodology: Cell counts per sample came from amplifying reference gene primers. Clones were sequenced by immunoSEQ multiplex PCR, and TCRdb holds only the in-frame ones, with some missing. V and J calls and clone size are those listed in that table; D and trimming were worked out from the DNA. The sample has 110,000 to 150,000 clones, less than 90% seen once. This CDR3 has 15 amino acids. Trimming at V came to 6 bases and at J to 3 bases, leaving 9 bases not matched to a gene. CDR1 and CDR2 (germline): SGHTS, YDEGEE.

The origin of this receptor is a man between 35 and 55 years old with acute COVID-19. Material: PBMCs or T cells enriched from blood (not recorded which). The chain has TRBV5-8 and TRBJ2-1; 7 nucleotides match TRBD2. The CDR3 nucleotides are TGTGCCAGCACCCTACTGCGGGGGATCTACAATGAGCAGTTCTTC. Its protein product is CASTLLRGIYNEQFF.